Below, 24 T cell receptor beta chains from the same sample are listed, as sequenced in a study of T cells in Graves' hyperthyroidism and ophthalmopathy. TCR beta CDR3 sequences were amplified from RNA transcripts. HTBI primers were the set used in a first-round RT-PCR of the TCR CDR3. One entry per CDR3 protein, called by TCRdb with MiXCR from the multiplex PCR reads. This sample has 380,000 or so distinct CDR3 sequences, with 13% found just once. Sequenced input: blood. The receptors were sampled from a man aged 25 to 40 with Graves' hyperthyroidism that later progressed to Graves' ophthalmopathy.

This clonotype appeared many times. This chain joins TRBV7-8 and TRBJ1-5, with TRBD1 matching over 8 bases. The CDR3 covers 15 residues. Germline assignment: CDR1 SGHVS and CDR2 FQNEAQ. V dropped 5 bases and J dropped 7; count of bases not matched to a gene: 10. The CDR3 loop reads CASSPLDRGWQPQHF. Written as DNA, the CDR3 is TGTGCCAGCAGCCCTCTAGACAGGGGATGGCAGCCCCAGCATTTT.

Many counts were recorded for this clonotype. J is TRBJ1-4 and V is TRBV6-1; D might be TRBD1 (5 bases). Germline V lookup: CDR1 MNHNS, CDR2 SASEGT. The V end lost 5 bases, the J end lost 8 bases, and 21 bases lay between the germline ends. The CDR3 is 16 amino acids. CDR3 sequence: CASSRGEGPTDEKLFF. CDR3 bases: TGTGCCAGCAGTCGGGGGGAGGGCCCAACGGACGAAAAACTGTTTTTT.

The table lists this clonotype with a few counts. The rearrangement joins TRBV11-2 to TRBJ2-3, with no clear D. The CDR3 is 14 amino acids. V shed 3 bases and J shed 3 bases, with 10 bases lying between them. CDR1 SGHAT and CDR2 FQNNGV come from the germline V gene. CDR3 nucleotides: TGTGCCAGCAGCTTCCGTTTCATGACAGATACGCAGTATTTT. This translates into CASSFRFMTDTQYF.

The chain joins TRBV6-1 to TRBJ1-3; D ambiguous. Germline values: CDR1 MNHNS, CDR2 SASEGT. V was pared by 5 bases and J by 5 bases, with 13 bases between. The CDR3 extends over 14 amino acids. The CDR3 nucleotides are TGTGCCAGCAGTTCCCGGGATGTGAGAAACACCATATATTTT. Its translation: CASSSRDVRNTIYF.

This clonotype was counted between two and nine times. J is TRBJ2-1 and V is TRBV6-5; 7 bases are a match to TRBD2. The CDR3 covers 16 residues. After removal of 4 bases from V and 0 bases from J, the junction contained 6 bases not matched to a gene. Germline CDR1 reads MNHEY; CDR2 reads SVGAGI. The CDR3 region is CASSSLAIVSYNEQFF. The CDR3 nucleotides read TGTGCCAGCAGTTCACTAGCGATTGTCTCCTACAATGAGCAGTTCTTC.

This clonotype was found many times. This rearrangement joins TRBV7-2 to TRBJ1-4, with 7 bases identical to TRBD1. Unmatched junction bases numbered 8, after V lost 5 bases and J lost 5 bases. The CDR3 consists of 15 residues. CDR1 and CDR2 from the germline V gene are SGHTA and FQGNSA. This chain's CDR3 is CASSDPGTENEKLFF. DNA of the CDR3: TGTGCCAGCAGCGACCCCGGGACAGAGAATGAAAAACTGTTTTTT. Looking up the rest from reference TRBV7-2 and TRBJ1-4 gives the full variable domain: GAGVSQSPSNKVTEKGKDVELRCDPISGHTALYWYRQSLGQGLEFLIYFQGNSAPDKSGLPSDRFSAERTGGSVSTLTIQRTQQEDSAVYLCASSDPGTENEKLFFGSGTQLSVL.

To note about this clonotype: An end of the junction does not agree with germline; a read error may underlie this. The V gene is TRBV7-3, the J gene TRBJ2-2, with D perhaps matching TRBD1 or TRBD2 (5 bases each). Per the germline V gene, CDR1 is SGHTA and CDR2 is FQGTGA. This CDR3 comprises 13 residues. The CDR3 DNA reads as TGTGCCGGCAGCTTATGGGGGACCGGGGAGCTGTTTTTT. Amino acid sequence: CAGSLWGTGELFF.

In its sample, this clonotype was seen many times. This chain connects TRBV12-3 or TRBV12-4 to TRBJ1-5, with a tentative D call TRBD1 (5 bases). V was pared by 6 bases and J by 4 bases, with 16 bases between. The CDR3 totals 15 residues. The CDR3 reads CASSRNQQVNQPQHF. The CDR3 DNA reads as TGTGCCAGCAGCCGAAACCAACAGGTGAATCAGCCCCAGCATTTT.

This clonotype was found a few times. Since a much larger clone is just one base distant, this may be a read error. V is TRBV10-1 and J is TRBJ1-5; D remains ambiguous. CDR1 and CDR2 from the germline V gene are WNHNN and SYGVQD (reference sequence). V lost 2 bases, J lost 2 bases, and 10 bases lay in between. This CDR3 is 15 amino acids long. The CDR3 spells CASSEAVRRNQPQHF. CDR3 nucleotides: TGCGCCAGCAGTGAGGCCGTCAGGCGCAATCAGCCCCAGCATTTT.

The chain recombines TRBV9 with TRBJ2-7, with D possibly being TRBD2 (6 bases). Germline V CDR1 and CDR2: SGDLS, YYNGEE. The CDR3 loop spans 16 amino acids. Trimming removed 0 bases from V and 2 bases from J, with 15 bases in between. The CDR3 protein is CASSVEGGGATYEQYF. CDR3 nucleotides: TGTGCCAGCAGCGTAGAGGGTGGAGGGGCAACCTACGAGCAGTACTTC.

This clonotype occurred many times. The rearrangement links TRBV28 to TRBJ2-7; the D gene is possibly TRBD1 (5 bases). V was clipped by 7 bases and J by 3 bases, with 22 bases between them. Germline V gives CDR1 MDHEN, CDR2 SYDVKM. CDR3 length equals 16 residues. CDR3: CASKPGPRGNFYEQYF. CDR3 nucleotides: TGTGCCAGCAAACCCGGCCCTAGGGGAAACTTCTACGAGCAGTACTTC.

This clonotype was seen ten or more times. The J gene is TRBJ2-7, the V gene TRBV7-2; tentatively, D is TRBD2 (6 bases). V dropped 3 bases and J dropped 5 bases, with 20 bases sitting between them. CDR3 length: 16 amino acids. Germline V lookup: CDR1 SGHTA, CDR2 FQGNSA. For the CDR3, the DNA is TGTGCCAGCAGCTTCCGGCGGGGAAGTTATTTGGACGAGCAGTACTTC. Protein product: CASSFRRGSYLDEQYF. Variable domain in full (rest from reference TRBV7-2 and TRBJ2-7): GAGVSQSPSNKVTEKGKDVELRCDPISGHTALYWYRQSLGQGLEFLIYFQGNSAPDKSGLPSDRFSAERTGGSVSTLTIQRTQQEDSAVYLCASSFRRGSYLDEQYFGPGTRLTVT.

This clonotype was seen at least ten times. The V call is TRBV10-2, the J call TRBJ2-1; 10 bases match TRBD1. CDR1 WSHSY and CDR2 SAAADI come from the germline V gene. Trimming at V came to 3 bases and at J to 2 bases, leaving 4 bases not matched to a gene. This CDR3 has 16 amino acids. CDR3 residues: CASSDGDRGTYNEQFF. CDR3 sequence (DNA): TGCGCCAGCAGTGATGGGGACAGGGGCACCTACAATGAGCAGTTCTTC.

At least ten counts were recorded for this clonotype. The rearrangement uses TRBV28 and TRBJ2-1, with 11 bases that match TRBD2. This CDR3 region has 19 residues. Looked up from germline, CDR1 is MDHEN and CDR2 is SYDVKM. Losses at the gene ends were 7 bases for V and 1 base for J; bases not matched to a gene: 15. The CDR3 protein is CASIQGLSGGAKSYNEQFF. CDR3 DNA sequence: TGTGCCAGCATCCAGGGTCTTAGCGGGGGGGCCAAGTCCTACAATGAGCAGTTCTTC.

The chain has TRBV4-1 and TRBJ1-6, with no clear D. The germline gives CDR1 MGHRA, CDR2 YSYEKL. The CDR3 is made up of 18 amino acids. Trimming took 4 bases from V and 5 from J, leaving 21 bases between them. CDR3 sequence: CASSPPRGFQIHNSPLHF. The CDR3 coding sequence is TGCGCCAGCAGCCCTCCAAGAGGCTTCCAGATTCATAATTCACCCCTCCACTTT.

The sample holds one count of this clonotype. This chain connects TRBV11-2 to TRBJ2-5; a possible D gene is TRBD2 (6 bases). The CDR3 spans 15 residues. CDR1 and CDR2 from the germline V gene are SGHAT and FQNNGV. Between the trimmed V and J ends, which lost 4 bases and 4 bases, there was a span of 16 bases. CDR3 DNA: TGTGCCAGCAGCTCCCATGCTAGCGCCCTAGAGACCCAGTACTTC. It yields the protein CASSSHASALETQYF.

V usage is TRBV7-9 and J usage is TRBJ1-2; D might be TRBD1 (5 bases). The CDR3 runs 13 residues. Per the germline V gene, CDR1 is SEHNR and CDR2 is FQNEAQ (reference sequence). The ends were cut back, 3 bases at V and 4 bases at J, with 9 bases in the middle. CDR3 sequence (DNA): TGTGCCAGCAGCTTTGGGGGTTCCTATGGCTACACCTTC. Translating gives CASSFGGSYGYTF.

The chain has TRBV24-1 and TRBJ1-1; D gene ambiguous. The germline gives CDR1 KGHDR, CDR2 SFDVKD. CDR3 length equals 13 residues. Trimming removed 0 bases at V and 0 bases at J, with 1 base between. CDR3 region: CATSDLMNTEAFF. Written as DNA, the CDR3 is TGTGCCACCAGTGATTTGATGAACACTGAAGCTTTCTTT.

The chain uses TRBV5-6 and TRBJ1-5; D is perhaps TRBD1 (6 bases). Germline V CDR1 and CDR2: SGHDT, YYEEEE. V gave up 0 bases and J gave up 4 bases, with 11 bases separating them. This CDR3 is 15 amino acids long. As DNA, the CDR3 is TGTGCCAGCAGCTTGGGAGGGACAACAAATCAGCCCCAGCATTTT. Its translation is CASSLGGTTNQPQHF.

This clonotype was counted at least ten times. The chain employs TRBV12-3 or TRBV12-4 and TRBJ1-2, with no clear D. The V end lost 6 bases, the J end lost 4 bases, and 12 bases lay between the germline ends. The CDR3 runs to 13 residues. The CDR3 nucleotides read TGTGCCAGCAGATCCCGGAACTTCTATGGCTACACCTTC. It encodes CASRSRNFYGYTF.

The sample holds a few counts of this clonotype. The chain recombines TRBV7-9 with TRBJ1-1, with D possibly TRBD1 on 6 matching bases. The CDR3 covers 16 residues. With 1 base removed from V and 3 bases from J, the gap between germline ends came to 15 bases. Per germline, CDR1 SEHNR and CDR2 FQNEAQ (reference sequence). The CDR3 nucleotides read TGTGCCAGCAGCTTAGAGGTTCGGGGGGCGGACACTGAAGCTTTCTTT. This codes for CASSLEVRGADTEAFF.

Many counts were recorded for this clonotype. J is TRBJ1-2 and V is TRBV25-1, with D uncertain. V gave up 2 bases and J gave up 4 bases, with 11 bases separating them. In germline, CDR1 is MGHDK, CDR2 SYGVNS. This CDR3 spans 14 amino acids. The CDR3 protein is CASSEVGGSYGYTF. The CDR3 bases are TGTGCCAGCAGTGAAGTGGGAGGATCCTATGGCTACACCTTC.

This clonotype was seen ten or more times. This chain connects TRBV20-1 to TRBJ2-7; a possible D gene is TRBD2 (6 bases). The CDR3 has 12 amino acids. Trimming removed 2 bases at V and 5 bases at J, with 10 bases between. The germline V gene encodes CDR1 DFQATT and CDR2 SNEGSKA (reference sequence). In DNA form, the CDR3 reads TGCAGTGCTAGAAGAGGAGGGAACGAGCAGTACTTC. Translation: CSARRGGNEQYF.

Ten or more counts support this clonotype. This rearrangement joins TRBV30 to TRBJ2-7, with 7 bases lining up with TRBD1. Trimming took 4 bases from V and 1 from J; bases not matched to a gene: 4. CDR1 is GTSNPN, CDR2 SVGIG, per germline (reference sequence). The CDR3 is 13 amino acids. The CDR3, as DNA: TGTGCCTGGAACTGGGACAGATCCTACGAGCAGTACTTC. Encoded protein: CAWNWDRSYEQYF.